This T cell receptor beta chain was identified in a study of radiotherapy plus CTLA-4 blockade in lung cancer. Study-wide results and limits: There was expansion of tumor-derived TCR clones in blood after radiotherapy plus ipilimumab.

The CDR3 is 14 residues long. V lost 5 bases and J 8 bases, leaving 15 bases between the germline ends. Germline lookup yields CDR1 SEHNR and CDR2 FQNEAQ (reference sequence). TCRdb's table, derived via immunoSEQ multiplex PCR, lists solely in-frame clones and lacks some. The profile shows fewer than 40,000 clones, roughly 73% of them singletons. Comments on this clone: Its antigen remains unknown.

The source was peripheral blood, collected from a patient treated with radiotherapy plus ipilimumab. The sequence was collected from a human donor with non-small cell lung cancer that progressed on radiotherapy plus ipilimumab. The genes are TRBV7-9 and TRBJ1-4; D perhaps matches TRBD1 (6 bases). This CDR3 is CASSQQGVGEKLFF. Written as DNA, the CDR3 is TGTGCCAGCAGCCAACAGGGAGTTGGGGAAAAACTGTTTTTT.